This T cell receptor beta chain was documented in a study of blood T cell repertoires in COVID-19. Germline V gene data show CDR1 as LGHDT and CDR2 as YNNKEL (reference sequence). V gave up 1 base and J gave up 4 bases, with 4 bases separating them. The CDR3 spans 12 residues. This table comes from immunoSEQ multiplex PCR, and its TCRdb copy is limited to in-frame clones, with some not included. Of more than 200,000 clones listed, about 88% are singletons. V gene TRBV3-1 (or the pseudogene TRBV3-2) combines with J gene TRBJ2-5; no reliable D call. This sequence originates from a woman in her 40s who had recovered from COVID-19. Sequencing was done on a sample of peripheral blood. DNA for the CDR3: TGTGCCAGCAGCCAAGTCGGAGAGACCCAGTACTTC. This sequence encodes CASSQVGETQYF.